This is a list of T cell receptor beta chains from one sample in a study of OX40 agonist ivuxolimab in advanced cancers. The data were produced by immunoSEQ multiplex PCR, yet TCRdb's version contains in-frame clones alone and is incomplete. This table has about 33,000 clones, approximately 89% appearing once. The sample here was CD4+ or CD8+ T cells sorted from blood, taken in a trial of the OX40 agonist ivuxolimab. All receptors derive from an adult with an advanced solid tumor such as melanoma, head and neck, liver or kidney cancer. Both conserved end residues are part of each CDR3. Each record gives: clone size, V gene, J gene, D gene, CDR3 protein, CDR3 DNA. The D gene is left open where the match is weak. Clone size is not always given. Where it is, it says once, few, many or a class for expanded clones.

few	TRBV11-2	TRBJ2-3	NA	CASSSPPGDTQYF	TGTGCCAGCAGCTCCCCCCCCGGAGATACGCAGTATTTT
NA	TRBV5-5	TRBJ2-3	NA	CASRRTGTRSDTQYF	TGTGCCAGCAGACGTACAGGGACCCGCTCAGATACGCAGTATTTT
NA	TRBV5-1	TRBJ2-3	NA	CASSPTTVGSTDTQYF	TGCGCCAGCAGCCCAACTACGGTTGGGAGCACAGATACGCAGTATTTT
NA	TRBV19	TRBJ1-1	TRBD1	CASSTSRDRGRDTEAFF	TGTGCCAGTAGTACCTCGCGGGACAGGGGGCGTGACACTGAAGCTTTCTTT
NA	TRBV9	TRBJ1-1	NA	CASSVAPGAGREAFF	TGTGCCAGCAGCGTAGCCCCGGGAGCGGGCCGAGAAGCTTTCTTT
NA	TRBV5-5	TRBJ1-1	NA	CASSLEGRGTEAFF	TGTGCCAGCAGCTTGGAGGGGCGCGGGACTGAAGCTTTCTTT
NA	TRBV27	TRBJ2-5	TRBD2	CASSLISGAWETQYF	TGTGCCAGCAGTTTGATTAGCGGGGCCTGGGAGACCCAGTACTTC
NA	TRBV7-7	TRBJ2-5	NA	CASSRDRQETQYF	TGTGCCAGCAGCCGGGACCGACAAGAGACCCAGTACTTC
NA	TRBV7-2	TRBJ2-4	TRBD1	CASSSPGGQNIQYF	TGTGCCAGCAGCTCTCCAGGGGGTCAAAACATTCAGTACTTC
NA	TRBV5-1	TRBJ1-2	NA	CASSASGGYGYTF	TGCGCCAGCAGCGCCTCCGGTGGATATGGCTACACCTTC
NA	TRBV28	TRBJ2-2	NA	CASSPAVGGGTGELFF	TGTGCCAGCAGTCCCGCCGTGGGGGGAGGCACCGGGGAGCTGTTTTTT
NA	TRBV5-1	TRBJ2-2	TRBD1	CASSQGASTGELFF	TGCGCCAGCAGCCAGGGGGCAAGCACCGGGGAGCTGTTTTTT
NA	TRBV10-1	TRBJ2-7	TRBD1	CASSEQTGTGGYEQYF	TGCGCCAGCAGTGAACAAACCGGGACAGGAGGTTACGAGCAGTACTTC
NA	TRBV11-3	TRBJ2-5	NA	CASSLVAGAETQYF	TGTGCCAGCAGCTTAGTCGCGGGGGCAGAGACCCAGTACTTC
NA	TRBV7-9	TRBJ2-1	NA	CASSPRTVNEQFF	TGTGCCAGCAGCCCCCGGACAGTGAATGAGCAGTTCTTC
NA	TRBV7-3	TRBJ1-3	NA	CASSHGNSGNTIYF	TGTGCCAGCAGCCATGGGAACTCTGGAAACACCATATATTTT
NA	TRBV7-9	TRBJ2-3	NA	CASSLHRTGTDTQYF	TGTGCCAGCAGCTTACACCGGACAGGCACAGATACGCAGTATTTT
NA	TRBV7-9	TRBJ1-1	NA	CASSLDGGAGTEAFF	TGTGCCAGCAGCTTAGACGGGGGGGCCGGCACTGAAGCTTTCTTT
NA	TRBV2	TRBJ1-5	TRBD1	CASSGQGGPQHF	TGTGCCAGCAGTGGACAGGGTGGGCCCCAGCATTTT
NA	TRBV4-1	TRBJ1-1	NA	CASSQEAGGGRRRAFF	TGCGCCAGCAGCCAAGAGGCGGGAGGAGGGAGGCGGAGAGCTTTCTTT
NA	TRBV7-9	TRBJ2-6	NA	CASSLAMGGASGANVLTF	TGTGCCAGCAGCTTAGCGATGGGGGGAGCCTCTGGGGCCAACGTCCTGACTTTC
once	TRBV4-3	TRBJ2-4	NA	CASSQDRIIAKNIQYF	TGCGCCAGCAGCCAAGATCGGATAATAGCCAAAAACATTCAGTACTTC
once	TRBV30	TRBJ1-1	NA	CAWIYRANTEAFF	TGTGCCTGGATTTACAGGGCGAACACTGAAGCTTTCTTT
NA	TRBV5-4	TRBJ1-1	NA	CASSFRNTEAFF	TGTGCCAGCAGCTTCCGGAACACTGAAGCTTTCTTT
NA	TRBV18	TRBJ2-7	NA	CASSARTGEQYF	TGTGCCAGCTCAGCTAGGACGGGCGAGCAGTACTTC
NA	TRBV5-1	TRBJ2-1	TRBD2	CASSSGGGSYNEQFF	TGCGCCAGCAGCTCTGGCGGGGGCTCCTACAATGAGCAGTTCTTC
NA	TRBV7-3	TRBJ1-3	NA	CASSLKSGNTIYF	TGTGCCAGCAGCTTAAAGAGTGGAAACACCATATATTTT
few	TRBV27	TRBJ1-3	NA	CASSSGQFTSGNTIYF	TGTGCCAGCAGTTCCGGACAGTTCACCTCTGGAAACACCATATATTTT
NA	TRBV15	TRBJ1-1	TRBD1	CATSRHTGGEEAFF	TGTGCCACCAGCAGGCATACAGGGGGGGAAGAAGCTTTCTTT
NA	TRBV5-1	TRBJ2-7	NA	CASSLTGIVGEQYF	TGCGCCAGCAGCTTGACAGGTATCGTCGGCGAGCAGTACTTC
few	TRBV5-4	TRBJ2-3	TRBD1	CASSILDRETDTQYF	TGTGCCAGCAGCATACTGGACAGGGAGACAGATACGCAGTATTTT
once	TRBV12-5	TRBJ2-2	NA	CASGLVRFRGGVELFF	TGTGCTAGTGGTTTGGTACGATTCCGTGGCGGGGTGGAGCTGTTTTTT
once	TRBV1	TRBJ2-3	NA	CTSSQVNSHPKDTQYF	TGCACCAGCAGCCAAGTGAACAGTCACCCCAAAGATACGCAGTATTTT
NA	TRBV19	TRBJ1-2	NA	CASSIDTVNYGYTF	TGTGCCAGTAGTATAGATACCGTTAACTATGGCTACACCTTC
NA	TRBV7-2	TRBJ2-3	NA	CASSLTSSTDTQYF	TGTGCCAGCAGCTTAACTAGCAGCACAGATACGCAGTATTTT
NA	TRBV5-4	TRBJ2-7	NA	CASSLGSDYEQYF	TGTGCCAGCAGCTTGGGCAGTGACTACGAGCAGTACTTC
NA	TRBV30	TRBJ2-3	NA	CAWKVRGGGTQYF	TGTGCCTGGAAAGTAAGGGGGGGTGGTACGCAGTATTTT
NA	TRBV15	TRBJ2-7	TRBD1	CATSRGGQGYEQYF	TGTGCCACCAGCCGAGGTGGACAGGGCTACGAGCAGTACTTC
NA	TRBV19	TRBJ1-3	TRBD1	CASSEQGLAGNTIYF	TGTGCCAGTAGCGAACAGGGGCTTGCTGGAAACACCATATATTTT
NA	TRBV11-1	TRBJ2-1	TRBD1	CASSTPGQLTSSYNEQFF	TGTGCCAGCAGCACTCCGGGACAGTTAACCTCCTCCTACAATGAGCAGTTCTTC
NA	TRBV30	TRBJ1-1	NA	CAWSVSIFGAFF	TGTGCCTGGAGTGTATCCATTTTTGGGGCTTTCTTT
NA	TRBV2	TRBJ1-4	NA	CASFTGATNEKLFF	TGTGCCAGCTTTACAGGCGCAACTAATGAAAAACTGTTTTTT
NA	TRBV30	TRBJ1-5	NA	CAWSPGVGGSGNQPQHF	TGTGCCTGGAGTCCCGGAGTAGGGGGGAGTGGCAATCAGCCCCAGCATTTT
NA	TRBV5-1	TRBJ2-5	TRBD1	CASSAGGAETQYF	TGCGCCAGCAGCGCAGGGGGCGCCGAGACCCAGTACTTC
NA	TRBV9	TRBJ2-2	TRBD2	CASSAGPNTGELFF	TGTGCCAGTTCAGCGGGACCGAACACCGGGGAGCTGTTTTTT
NA	TRBV19	TRBJ2-7	NA	CAIRSRLTSEQYF	TGTGCCATCCGGTCGAGGCTTACTAGCGAGCAGTACTTC
NA	TRBV5-5	TRBJ1-4	NA	CASSLIPATNEKLFF	TGTGCCAGCAGCTTAATACCAGCAACTAATGAAAAACTGTTTTTT
NA	TRBV5-6	TRBJ1-6	TRBD1	CASNPTGSNSPLHF	TGTGCCAGCAACCCGACAGGGTCCAATTCACCCCTCCACTTT
NA	TRBV20-1	TRBJ1-4	NA	CSARWGEKLFF	TGCAGTGCTAGGTGGGGTGAAAAACTGTTTTTT
NA	TRBV29-1	TRBJ1-1	TRBD1	CSALDRAMNTEAFF	TGCAGCGCCCTAGACAGGGCAATGAACACTGAAGCTTTCTTT
NA	TRBV4-1	TRBJ2-5	NA	CASSRNEGARGETQYF	TGCGCCAGCAGCCGCAACGAGGGGGCGCGGGGTGAGACCCAGTACTTC
few	TRBV2	TRBJ1-1	NA	CASQGRARDTEAFF	TGTGCCAGCCAAGGACGGGCGAGGGACACTGAAGCTTTCTTT
NA	TRBV18	TRBJ2-1	TRBD2	CASSAPGLAGDNEQFF	TGTGCCAGCTCAGCACCGGGACTAGCGGGCGACAATGAGCAGTTCTTC
NA	TRBV7-2	TRBJ2-6	NA	CASSPQFSGANVLTF	TGTGCCAGCAGCCCCCAATTCTCTGGGGCCAACGTCCTGACTTTC
NA	TRBV5-4	TRBJ1-1	NA	CASSPSVGGPNTEAFF	TGTGCCAGCAGCCCGTCCGTGGGTGGTCCAAACACTGAAGCTTTCTTT